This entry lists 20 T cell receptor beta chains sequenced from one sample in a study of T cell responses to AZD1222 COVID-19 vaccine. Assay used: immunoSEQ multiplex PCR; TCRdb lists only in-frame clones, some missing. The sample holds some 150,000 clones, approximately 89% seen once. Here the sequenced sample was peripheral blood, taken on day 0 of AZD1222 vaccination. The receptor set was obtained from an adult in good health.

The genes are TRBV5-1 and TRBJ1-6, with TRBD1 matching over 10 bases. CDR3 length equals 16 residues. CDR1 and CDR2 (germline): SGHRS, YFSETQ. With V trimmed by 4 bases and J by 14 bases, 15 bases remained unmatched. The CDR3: CASSPQTGTGEGTLHF. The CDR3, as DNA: TGCGCCAGCAGCCCCCAGACGGGGACAGGGGAAGGAACCCTCCACTTT.

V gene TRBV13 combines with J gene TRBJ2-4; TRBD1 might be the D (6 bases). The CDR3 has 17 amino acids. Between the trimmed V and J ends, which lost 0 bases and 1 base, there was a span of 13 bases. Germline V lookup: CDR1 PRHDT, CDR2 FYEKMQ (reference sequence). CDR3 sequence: CASSLGLGAIAKNIQYF. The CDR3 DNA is TGTGCCAGCAGCTTAGGCCTGGGGGCAATCGCCAAAAACATTCAGTACTTC.

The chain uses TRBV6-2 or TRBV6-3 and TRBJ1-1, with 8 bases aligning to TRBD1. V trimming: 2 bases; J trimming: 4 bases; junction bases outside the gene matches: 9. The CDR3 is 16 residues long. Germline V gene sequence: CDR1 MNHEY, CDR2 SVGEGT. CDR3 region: CASSYPAGGAGTEAFF. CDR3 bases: TGTGCCAGCAGTTACCCCGCAGGGGGCGCGGGCACTGAAGCTTTCTTT.

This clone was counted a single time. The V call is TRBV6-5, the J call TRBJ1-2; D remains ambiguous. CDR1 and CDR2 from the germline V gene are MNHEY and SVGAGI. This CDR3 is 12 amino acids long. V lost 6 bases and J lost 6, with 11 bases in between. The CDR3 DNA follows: TGTGCCAGCAGCTTCAGAACACATGGCTACACCTTC. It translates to CASSFRTHGYTF.

The CDR3 is CASSYSRGATYEQYF. The CDR3 DNA reads as TGTGCCAGCAGTTACTCGAGGGGTGCAACCTACGAGCAGTACTTC. This rearrangement joins TRBV6-2 or TRBV6-3 to TRBJ2-7, with D perhaps assigned TRBD1 or TRBD2 (5 bases each). V gave up 0 bases and J gave up 2 bases, with 11 bases separating them. The V gene's germline CDR1 is MNHEY and CDR2 SVGEGT. The CDR3 covers 15 residues.

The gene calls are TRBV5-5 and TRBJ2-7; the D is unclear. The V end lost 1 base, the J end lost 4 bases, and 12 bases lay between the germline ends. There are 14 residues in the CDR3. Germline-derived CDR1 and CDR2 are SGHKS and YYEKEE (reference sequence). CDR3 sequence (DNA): TGTGCCAGCAGCTTGCATCGTTCCCTATACGAGCAGTACTTC. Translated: CASSLHRSLYEQYF.

The CDR3 sequence: CASSVRGGGSARSPLHF. CDR3 nucleotide sequence: TGTGCCAGCAGCGTTCGAGGAGGTGGCTCGGCTCGGTCACCCCTCCACTTT. V gene TRBV9 combines with J gene TRBJ1-6; D is uncertain. Trimming removed 2 bases at V and 10 bases at J, with 22 bases between. The CDR3 covers 17 residues. Germline V gives CDR1 SGDLS, CDR2 YYNGEE.

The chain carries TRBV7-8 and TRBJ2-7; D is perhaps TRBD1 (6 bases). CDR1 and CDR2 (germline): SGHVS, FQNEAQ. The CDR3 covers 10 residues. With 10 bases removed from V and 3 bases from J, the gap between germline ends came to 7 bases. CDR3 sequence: CAKQGYEQYF. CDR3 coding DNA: TGTGCCAAACAGGGCTACGAGCAGTACTTC.

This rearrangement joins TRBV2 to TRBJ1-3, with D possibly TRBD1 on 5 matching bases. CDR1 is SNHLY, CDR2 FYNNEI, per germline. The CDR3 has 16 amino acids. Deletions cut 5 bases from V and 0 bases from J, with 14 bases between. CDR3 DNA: TGTGCCAGCAGTAGCTCGGGACGCGCCTCTGGAAACACCATATATTTT. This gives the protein CASSSSGRASGNTIYF.

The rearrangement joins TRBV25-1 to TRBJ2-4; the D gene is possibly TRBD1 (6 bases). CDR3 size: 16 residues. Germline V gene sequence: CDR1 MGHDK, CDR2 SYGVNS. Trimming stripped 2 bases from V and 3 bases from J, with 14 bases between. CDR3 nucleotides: TGTGCCAGCAGTGAAACACAGGGTAGGGACAAAAACATTCAGTACTTC. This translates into CASSETQGRDKNIQYF. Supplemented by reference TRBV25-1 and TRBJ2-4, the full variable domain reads EADIYQTPRYLVIGTGKKITLECSQTMGHDKMYWYQQDPGMELHLIHYSYGVNSTEKGDLSSESTVSRIRTEHFPLTLESARPSHTSQYLCASSETQGRDKNIQYFGAGTRLSVL.

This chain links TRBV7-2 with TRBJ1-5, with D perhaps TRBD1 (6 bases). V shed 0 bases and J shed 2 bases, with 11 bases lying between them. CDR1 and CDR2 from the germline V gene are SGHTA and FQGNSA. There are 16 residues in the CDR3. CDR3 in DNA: TGTGCCAGCAGCTTAGCGGGGGGCGCGGGCAATCAGCCCCAGCATTTT. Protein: CASSLAGGAGNQPQHF.

The CDR3 sequence is CASTSSPRGQGYGYTF. The CDR3 nucleotides are TGTGCCAGCACCTCCTCCCCCAGGGGGCAGGGCTATGGCTACACCTTC. This sequence joins TRBV7-9 and TRBJ1-2; the match to TRBD1 covers 8 bases. CDR1 and CDR2 from the germline V gene are SEHNR and FQNEAQ (reference sequence). The CDR3 spans 16 residues. J gave up 4 bases and V 7 bases, and 14 bases lay outside the gene matches. The full variable domain, rest sourced from reference TRBV7-9 and TRBJ1-2, is DTGVSQNPRHKITKRGQNVTFRCDPISEHNRLYWYRQTLGQGPEFLTYFQNEAQLEKSRLLSDRFSAERPKGSFSTLEIQRTEQGDSAMYLCASTSSPRGQGYGYTFGSGTRLTVV.

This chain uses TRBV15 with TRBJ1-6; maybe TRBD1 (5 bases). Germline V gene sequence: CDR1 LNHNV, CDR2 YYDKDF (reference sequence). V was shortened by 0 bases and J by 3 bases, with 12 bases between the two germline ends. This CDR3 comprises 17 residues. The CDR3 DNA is TGTGCCACCAGCAGAGATAGGGACCGCGACTATAATTCACCCCTCCACTTT. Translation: CATSRDRDRDYNSPLHF.

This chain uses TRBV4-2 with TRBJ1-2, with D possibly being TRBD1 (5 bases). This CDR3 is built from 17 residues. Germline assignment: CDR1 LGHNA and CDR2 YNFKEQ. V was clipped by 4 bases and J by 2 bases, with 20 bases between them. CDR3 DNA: TGTGCCAGCAGCCCCCGACGGGCAGGGCCCTCCAACTATGGCTACACCTTC. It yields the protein CASSPRRAGPSNYGYTF.

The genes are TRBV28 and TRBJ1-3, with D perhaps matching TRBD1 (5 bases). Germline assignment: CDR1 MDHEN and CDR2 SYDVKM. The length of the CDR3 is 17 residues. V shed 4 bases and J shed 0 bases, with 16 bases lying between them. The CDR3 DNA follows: TGTGCCAGCAGTTCGCCCAGGGTCGGGGGCTCTGGAAACACCATATATTTT. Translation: CASSSPRVGGSGNTIYF.

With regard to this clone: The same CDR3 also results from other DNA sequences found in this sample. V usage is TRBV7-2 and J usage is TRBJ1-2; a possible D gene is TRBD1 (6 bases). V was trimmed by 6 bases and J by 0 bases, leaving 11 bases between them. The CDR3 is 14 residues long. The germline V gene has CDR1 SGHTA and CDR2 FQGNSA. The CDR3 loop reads CASSPRGANYGYTF. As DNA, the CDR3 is TGTGCCAGCAGTCCCAGGGGAGCTAACTATGGCTACACCTTC.

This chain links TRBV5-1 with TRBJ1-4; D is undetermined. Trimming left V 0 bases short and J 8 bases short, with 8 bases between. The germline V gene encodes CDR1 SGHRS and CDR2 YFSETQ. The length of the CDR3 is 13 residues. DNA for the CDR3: TGCGCCAGCAGCTTGGCCGCGGCAGAAAAACTGTTTTTT. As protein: CASSLAAAEKLFF.

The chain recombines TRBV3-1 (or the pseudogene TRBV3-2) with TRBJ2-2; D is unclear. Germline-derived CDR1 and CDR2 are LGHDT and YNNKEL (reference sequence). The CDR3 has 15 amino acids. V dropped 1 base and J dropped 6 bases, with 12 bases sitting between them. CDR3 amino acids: CASSQVSRNPGELFF. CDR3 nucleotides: TGTGCCAGCAGCCAAGTGTCCCGCAACCCCGGGGAGCTGTTTTTT.

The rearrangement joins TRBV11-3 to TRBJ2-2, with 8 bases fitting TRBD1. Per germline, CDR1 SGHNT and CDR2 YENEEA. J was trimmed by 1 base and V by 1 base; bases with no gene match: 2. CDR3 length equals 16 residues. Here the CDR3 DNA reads TGTGCCAGCAGCTTAGGACAGGGGCTGAACACCGGGGAGCTGTTTTTT. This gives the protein CASSLGQGLNTGELFF.

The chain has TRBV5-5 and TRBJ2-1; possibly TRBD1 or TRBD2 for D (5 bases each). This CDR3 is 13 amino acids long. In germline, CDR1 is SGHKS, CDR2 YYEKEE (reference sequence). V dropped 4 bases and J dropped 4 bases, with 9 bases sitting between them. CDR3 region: CASSAGTYNEQFF. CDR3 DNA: TGTGCCAGCAGCGCCGGGACGTACAATGAGCAGTTCTTC.